The clone carrying this T cell receptor (beta chain) came up a few times. Libraries of TCR beta came from iRepertoire HTBI primers plus Arm-PCR of CDR3 regions. TCRdb itself ran the multiplex PCR reads through MiXCR, one entry per CDR3 protein. The sample includes 250,000 to 300,000 distinct CDR3 sequences, 15% to 20% of them seen just once. The sample originates from a study of regulatory T cells in long-lasting Graves disease. The time point was: newly diagnosed GD, antithyroid drugs for less than 3 months. PBMCs were the source of the RNA used for TCR sequencing. This CDR3 contains 14 residues. Germline-derived CDR1 and CDR2 are SEHNR and FQNEAQ (reference sequence). V was trimmed by 2 bases and J by 3 bases, leaving 10 bases between them. This same sample was also taken into another study, of T cells in Graves' hyperthyroidism and ophthalmopathy.

The clonotype comes from a woman aged 25 to 45 with Graves disease. The specimen was peripheral blood mononuclear cells (PBMCs), collected at new diagnosis, from a patient treated with antithyroid drugs. V is TRBV7-9 and J is TRBJ1-1; D unresolved. This chain's CDR3 is CASSLQRLDTEAFF. The CDR3 DNA sequence: TGTGCCAGCAGCTTACAGCGGTTGGACACTGAAGCTTTCTTT.